This T cell receptor (beta chain) was recorded in a study of human T cells and chemical hapten exposure. Germline values: CDR1 SGHTA, CDR2 FQGNSA. Trimming pared 5 bases from V and 4 bases from J, leaving 21 bases between. CDR3 length equals 16 residues. Stated time point: healthy volunteer bleed at 6 weeks. Unfractionated whole blood served as the source for total RNA extraction. This clonotype came up a few times. TCRdb fed the RACE reads into MiXCR, producing one record per CDR3 protein. The sample shows some 77,000 distinct CDR3 sequences, approximately 8.6% of them seen only once. The rearrangement joins TRBV7-2 to TRBJ2-7, with D maybe TRBD1 (6 bases). The clonotype comes from a female donor in good health. Some clones in this sample may be carry-over from other donors' samples. Sequencing input: whole blood. Written as DNA, the CDR3 is TGTGCCAGCAGCCCCCAAGGACAGTTGTCAAGATACGAGCAGTACTTC. Amino acids: CASSPQGQLSRYEQYF.